These 7 T cell receptor beta chains share one sample of origin, sequenced in a study of molecular identifiers for immune sequencing clone quantification. One entry per CDR3 protein, called by TCRdb with MiXCR from the PCR reads. This table has about 510,000 distinct CDR3 sequences, about 25% appearing once. Sequences were obtained from naive CD8+ T cells from blood, with Jurkat cell RNA spiked in. Subset noted: FACS-sorted CD8+CD4-CCR7+CD45RA+ naive T cells. The receptor set was obtained from a human donor in good health. Some libraries in this study had Jurkat cell RNA spiked in.

This clonotype has more than one count but fewer than ten. The chain is built from TRBV27 and TRBJ2-1, with 15 bases lining up with TRBD2. Germline values: CDR1 MNHEY, CDR2 SMNVEV (reference sequence). V trimming: 9 bases; J trimming: 5 bases; junction bases outside the gene matches: 5. This CDR3 is 15 amino acids long. Here the CDR3 reads CASRTSGGANNEQFF. The CDR3 nucleotides read TGTGCCAGTCGGACTAGCGGGGGGGCAAACAATGAGCAGTTCTTC.

The chain recombines TRBV20-1 with TRBJ2-5, with D hard to call. The V end was cut by 4 bases, the J end by 0 bases, with 9 bases between. The CDR3 covers 13 residues. The germline gives CDR1 DFQATT, CDR2 SNEGSKA (reference sequence). CDR3 sequence reads: CSAIGGHQETQYF. The CDR3 nucleotides read TGCAGTGCTATAGGCGGACACCAAGAGACCCAGTACTTC.

As concerns this clonotype: Since a much larger clone is just one base distant, this may be a read error. This sequence joins TRBV2 and TRBJ2-3; unclear D gene. The V and J ends lost 5 bases and 0 bases respectively, with 15 bases between them. CDR3 length: 16 residues. Looked up from germline, CDR1 is SNHLY and CDR2 is FYNNEI. CDR3 DNA sequence: TGTGCCAGCAGTCCGATACCCAAAACCAGCACAGATACGCAGTATTTT. It codes for CASSPIPKTSTDTQYF.

The CDR3 region has the DNA TGTGCCAGCAGCGTAAGCGGCAGCCCGAACACCGGGGAGCTGTTTTTT. Translating it yields CASSVSGSPNTGELFF. V and J are TRBV9 and TRBJ2-2; possible D gene TRBD2, 5 bases. Trimming cost V 1 base and J 0 bases, with 10 bases left between them. The germline CDR1 and CDR2 sequences are SGDLS and YYNGEE. The CDR3 covers 16 residues. The entire variable domain, with the rest obtained from reference TRBV9 and TRBJ2-2, is as follows: DSGVTQTPKHLITATGQRVTLRCSPRSGDLSVYWYQQSLDQGLQFLIQYYNGEERAKGNILERFSAQQFPDLHSELNLSSLELGDSALYFCASSVSGSPNTGELFFGEGSRLTVL.

The gene calls are TRBV9 and TRBJ2-3; the match to TRBD2 covers 8 bases. CDR3 length equals 19 residues. Losses at the gene ends were 3 bases for V and 0 bases for J; bases not matched to a gene: 15. CDR1 SGDLS and CDR2 YYNGEE come from the germline V gene. CDR3 in amino acids: CASSASHTSSGPSTDTQYF. The CDR3 region has the DNA TGTGCCAGCAGCGCGTCTCACACCTCTAGCGGGCCTAGCACAGATACGCAGTATTTT. Drawing the rest from reference TRBV9 and TRBJ2-3, the complete variable domain is DSGVTQTPKHLITATGQRVTLRCSPRSGDLSVYWYQQSLDQGLQFLIQYYNGEERAKGNILERFSAQQFPDLHSELNLSSLELGDSALYFCASSASHTSSGPSTDTQYFGPGTRLTVL.

This CDR3 is CASSFPGVFTEAFF. As DNA, the CDR3 is TGTGCCAGCAGTTTCCCAGGGGTTTTCACTGAAGCTTTCTTT. This chain uses TRBV12-3 or TRBV12-4 with TRBJ1-1, with D maybe TRBD1 (6 bases). The CDR3 spans 14 residues. Trimming stripped 3 bases from V and 4 bases from J, with 12 bases between.

The chain employs TRBV19 and TRBJ2-7; 9 bases match TRBD1. Per germline, CDR1 LNHDA and CDR2 SQIVND (reference sequence). The CDR3 is made up of 14 amino acids. V was clipped by 10 bases and J by 4 bases; unmatched bases: 11. This CDR3 reads CATDWGQGRYEQYF. CDR3 in DNA: TGTGCCACCGATTGGGGACAGGGACGGTACGAGCAGTACTTC.